Included here is one TCR beta chain sequence, with context. The sample holds many counts of this clonotype. Its antigen has not been determined. Qualities for individual bases were not recorded, and no much larger clone is one base off. Amplification of TCR beta CDR3 regions was carried out from RNA transcripts. For the first round of RT-PCR on the TCR CDR3, the HTBI primer set was used together with the Qiagen OneStep RT-PCR kit. Libraries were constructed in a second round of multiplex PCR, after which size selection and purification were performed. The libraries were sequenced on an Illumina HiSeq2000 using paired-end 100 bp reads. The authors' analysis ran thus. SOAPnuke was used to process the raw data, throwing out any read that contained adapters or uncalled bases, had a mean Phred below 15, or lacked an exact constant-primer or identifier match. High-quality paired reads were merged with COPE v1.2.5, and unique nucleotide sequences were defined as clonotypes. MiTCR v1.1 was used to align the clonotypes against IMGT TRBV, TRBD and TRBJ reference segments. The analysis included only V-J combinations with a frequency above 0.0001, which together covered approximately 99% of the repertoires. A TCS score was defined as the ratio of F50 (clonal expansion) to E x V (chaos), with BLOSUM62-based TCRdist applied between CDR3 peptides within each V-J. Welch's t-statistics and random forest reduced roughly 540 V-J features to 10 to 15, which were used in a naive Bayes classifier (R e1071). TCRdb reran the public reads through fastp at Q25 and MiXCR, keeping productive beta chains. All rows with the same CDR3 protein become a single entry with the most common DNA and genes. For this entry, the V and J calls and clone size follow TCRdb and not the study's own pipeline. The sample includes fewer than 400,000 distinct CDR3 sequences, with 15% to 18% observed a single time. About a quarter of the sample is in the top ten clones.

Hyperthyroidism patients were aged 18 to 65 years and newly diagnosed, with disease duration of less than 2 months. The study excluded patients with uncontrolled infections, other autoimmune diseases, pregnancy or lactation. Diagnoses were based on clinical symptoms, serum thyroxine and TRAb, thyroid ultrasound and orbital computed tomography. Blood from progressor patients was drawn when they were first diagnosed with hyperthyroidism, before any ophthalmopathy symptoms appeared. PBMCs were separated from roughly 9.3 ml of fresh peripheral blood using Ficoll-Paque density gradient centrifugation. Progressor patients were initially diagnosed with Graves' hyperthyroidism and developed ophthalmopathy during follow-up. Total RNA was extracted with Trizol reagent, and quality was checked on an Agilent 2100 Bioanalyzer. These data belong to a study of T cells in Graves' hyperthyroidism and ophthalmopathy (dated by TCRdb to the late 2010s). Background for the entire study: Peripheral blood was collected at initial diagnosis, before any treatment. To identify TCR V-J signatures that set the groups apart, the researchers used a discovery cohort of approximately 98 patients, made up of 40 to 45 with Graves' ophthalmopathy and around 58 with stable Graves' hyperthyroidism. Prospective prediction of ophthalmopathy was tested in an independent validation cohort of 18 to 20 hyperthyroidism patients and approximately 17 patients who later progressed to ophthalmopathy. The 85 to 100 discovery patients were randomly split 7:3 into training and test sets. In addition, the study compared T-cell repertoires in thyroid tissue and in blood from five to seven Graves' hyperthyroidism patients. After blood sampling, hyperthyroidism patients were treated with methimazole at a starting dose of 30 mg daily, and ophthalmopathy patients were treated with high-dose intravenous methylprednisolone. TCR Vbeta CDR3 sequencing of roughly 140 peripheral blood samples (approximately 44 ophthalmopathy, 70 to 85 hyperthyroidism and approximately 17 progressor patients) is reported in the paper. Findings and caveats that apply to the study as a whole: In cross-validation, a model built on a 13 V-J signature told ophthalmopathy apart from stable hyperthyroidism with 85% to 90% sensitivity and around 83% specificity, and in testing the same model reached 80%/75%. In validation, progression to ophthalmopathy was predicted by the model with 55% to 71% sensitivity and 72% to 80% specificity, a median of approximately 6.5 months before onset. No statistical method was used to fix the sample size in advance, and group allocation was not hidden from the investigators. Most expanded thyroid clonotypes (frequency above 0.001) were also detected in blood, a finding suggesting that blood repertoires may reflect thyroid immune responses.

There are 15 amino acids in the CDR3, from cysteine to phenylalanine inclusive. The only DNA kept is the CDR3, 45 bases in frame from the first base. The germline ends are 14 bases apart after V is trimmed by 6 bases and J by 1 base. As encoded in the germline V gene, CDR1 is SGHTA while CDR2 is FQGNSA. The sequence is built from TRBV7-2 and TRBJ2-3, with the D gene not confidently named. This sequence was found in a woman under 30 with Graves' hyperthyroidism that later progressed to Graves' ophthalmopathy. The sequenced material came from blood. The CDR3 protein is CASSSRGPGTDTQYF. The sequenced DNA is TGTGCCAGCAGTTCCCGAGGTCCCGGCACAGATACGCAGTATTTT.